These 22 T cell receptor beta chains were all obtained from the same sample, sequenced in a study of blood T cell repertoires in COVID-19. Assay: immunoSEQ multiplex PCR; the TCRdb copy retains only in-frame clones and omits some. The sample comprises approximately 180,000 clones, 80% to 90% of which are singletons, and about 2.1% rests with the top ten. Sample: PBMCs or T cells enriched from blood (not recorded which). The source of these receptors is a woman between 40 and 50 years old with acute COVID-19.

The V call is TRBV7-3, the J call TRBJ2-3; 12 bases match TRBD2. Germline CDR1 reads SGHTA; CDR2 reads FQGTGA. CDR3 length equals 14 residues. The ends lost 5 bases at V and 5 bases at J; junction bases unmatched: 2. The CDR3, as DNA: TGTGCCAGCAGCCGACTAGCGGGAGTAGATACGCAGTATTTT. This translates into CASSRLAGVDTQYF.

Here the CDR3 reads CASSYRRDRPTDTQYF. CDR3 coding DNA: TGTGCCAGCAGTTACCGCCGGGACAGACCTACAGATACGCAGTATTTT. The rearrangement uses TRBV2 and TRBJ2-3; 7 bases are a match to TRBD1. The germline V gene has CDR1 SNHLY and CDR2 FYNNEI. The CDR3 has 16 residues. The ends lost 5 bases at V and 3 bases at J; junction bases unmatched: 11.

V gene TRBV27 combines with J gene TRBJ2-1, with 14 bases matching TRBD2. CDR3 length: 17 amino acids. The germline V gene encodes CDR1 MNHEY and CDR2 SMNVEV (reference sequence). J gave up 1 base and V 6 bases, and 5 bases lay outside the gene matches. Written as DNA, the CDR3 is TGTGCCAGCAGGGGACTAGCGGGAGTGGGGTCCTACAATGAGCAGTTCTTC. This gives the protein CASRGLAGVGSYNEQFF.

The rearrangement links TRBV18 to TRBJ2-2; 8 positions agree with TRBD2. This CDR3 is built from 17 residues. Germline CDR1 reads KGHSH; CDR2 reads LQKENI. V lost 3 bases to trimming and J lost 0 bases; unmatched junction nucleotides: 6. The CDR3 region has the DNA TGTGCCAGCTCACCCGACCAACTAGCGGCGAACACCGGGGAGCTGTTTTTT. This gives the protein CASSPDQLAANTGELFF.

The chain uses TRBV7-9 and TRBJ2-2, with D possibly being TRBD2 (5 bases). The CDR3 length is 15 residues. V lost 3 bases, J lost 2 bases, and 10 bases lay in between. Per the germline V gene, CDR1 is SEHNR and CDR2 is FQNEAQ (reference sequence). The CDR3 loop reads CASSFGSGNTGELFF. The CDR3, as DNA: TGTGCCAGCAGCTTCGGCAGCGGAAACACCGGGGAGCTGTTTTTT. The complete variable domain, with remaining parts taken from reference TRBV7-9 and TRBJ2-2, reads DTGVSQNPRHKITKRGQNVTFRCDPISEHNRLYWYRQTLGQGPEFLTYFQNEAQLEKSRLLSDRFSAERPKGSFSTLEIQRTEQGDSAMYLCASSFGSGNTGELFFGEGSRLTVL.

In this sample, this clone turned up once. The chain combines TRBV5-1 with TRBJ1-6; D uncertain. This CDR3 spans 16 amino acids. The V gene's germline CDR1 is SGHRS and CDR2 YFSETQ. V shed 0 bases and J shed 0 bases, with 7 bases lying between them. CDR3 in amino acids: CASSLEPSSYNSPLHF. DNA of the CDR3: TGCGCCAGCAGCTTGGAGCCTAGCTCCTATAATTCACCCCTCCACTTT.

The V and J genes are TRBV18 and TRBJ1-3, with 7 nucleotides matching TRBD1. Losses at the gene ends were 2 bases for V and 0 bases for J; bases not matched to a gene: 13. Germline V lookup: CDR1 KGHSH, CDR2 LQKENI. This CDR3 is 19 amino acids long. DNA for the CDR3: TGTGCCAGCTCACCAATTCAGCGGACAGGCCCCGACTCTGGAAACACCATATATTTT. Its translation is CASSPIQRTGPDSGNTIYF.

The CDR3 DNA reads TGTGCCAGCAGCTCCACCGAGGTGGCTCATCTCGGCACCGGGGAGCTGTTTTTT. Protein product: CASSSTEVAHLGTGELFF. The chain couples TRBV7-9 to TRBJ2-2; no definite D call. The germline CDR1 and CDR2 sequences are SEHNR and FQNEAQ (reference sequence). V lost 4 bases and J 4 bases, leaving 22 bases between the germline ends. CDR3 length: 18 amino acids.

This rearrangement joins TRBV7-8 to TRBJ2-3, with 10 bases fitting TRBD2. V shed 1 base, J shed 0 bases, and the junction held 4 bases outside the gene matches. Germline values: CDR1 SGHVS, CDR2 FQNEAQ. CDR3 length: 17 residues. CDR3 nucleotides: TGTGCCAGCAGCTTAGGAGCAGCGGGGGGGAGCACAGATACGCAGTATTTT. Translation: CASSLGAAGGSTDTQYF. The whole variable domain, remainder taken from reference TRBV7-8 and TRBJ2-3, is GAGVSQSPRYKVAKRGQDVALRCDPISGHVSLFWYQQALGQGPEFLTYFQNEAQLDKSGLPSDRFFAERPEGSVSTLKIQRTQQEDSAVYLCASSLGAAGGSTDTQYFGPGTRLTVL.

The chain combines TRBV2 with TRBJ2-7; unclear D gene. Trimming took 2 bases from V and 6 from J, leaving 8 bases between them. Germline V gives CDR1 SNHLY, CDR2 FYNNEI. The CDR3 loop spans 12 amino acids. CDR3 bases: TGTGCCAGCAGTGAACATAGCTTCGAGCAGTACTTC. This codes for CASSEHSFEQYF.

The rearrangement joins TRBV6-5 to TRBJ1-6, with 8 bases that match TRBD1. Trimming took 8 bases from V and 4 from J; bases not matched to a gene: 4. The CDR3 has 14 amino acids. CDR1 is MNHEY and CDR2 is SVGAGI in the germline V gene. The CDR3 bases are TGTGCCAGCTCTACAGGGGGGTATAATTCACCCCTCCACTTT. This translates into CASSTGGYNSPLHF.

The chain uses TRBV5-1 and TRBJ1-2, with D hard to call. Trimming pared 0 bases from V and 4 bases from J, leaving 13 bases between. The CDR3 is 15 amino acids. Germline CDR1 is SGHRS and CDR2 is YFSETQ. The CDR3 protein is CASSLVQAPTYGYTF. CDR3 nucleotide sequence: TGCGCCAGCAGCTTGGTCCAGGCACCCACCTATGGCTACACCTTC.

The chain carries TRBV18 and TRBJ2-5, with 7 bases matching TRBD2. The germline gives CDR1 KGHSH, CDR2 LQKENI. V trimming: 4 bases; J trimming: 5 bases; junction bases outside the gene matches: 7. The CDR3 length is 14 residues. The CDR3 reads CASSLPGLGETQYF. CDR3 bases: TGTGCCAGCTCACTACCAGGACTAGGGGAGACCCAGTACTTC.

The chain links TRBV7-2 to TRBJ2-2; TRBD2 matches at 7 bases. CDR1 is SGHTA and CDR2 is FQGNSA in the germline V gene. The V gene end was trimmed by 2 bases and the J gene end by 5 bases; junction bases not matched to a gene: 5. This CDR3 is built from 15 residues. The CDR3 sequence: CASSLRPSGTGELFF. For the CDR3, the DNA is TGTGCCAGCAGCTTACGGCCTAGCGGAACCGGGGAGCTGTTTTTT.

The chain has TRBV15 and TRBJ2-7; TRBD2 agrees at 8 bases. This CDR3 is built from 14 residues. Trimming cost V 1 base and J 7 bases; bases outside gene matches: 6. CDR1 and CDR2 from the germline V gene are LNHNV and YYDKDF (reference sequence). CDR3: CATSRVGLVGEQYF. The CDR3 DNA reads TGTGCCACCAGCAGAGTGGGACTAGTAGGGGAGCAGTACTTC.

Here the CDR3 reads CASSLRTGGIYEQYF. CDR3 DNA sequence: TGTGCCAGCAGCCTCCGGACAGGGGGAATCTACGAGCAGTACTTC. V and J are TRBV11-1 and TRBJ2-7; TRBD1 matches at 10 bases. Unmatched junction bases numbered 7, after V lost 5 bases and J lost 3 bases. The V gene's germline CDR1 is SGHAT and CDR2 FQDESV (reference sequence). The CDR3 consists of 15 residues.

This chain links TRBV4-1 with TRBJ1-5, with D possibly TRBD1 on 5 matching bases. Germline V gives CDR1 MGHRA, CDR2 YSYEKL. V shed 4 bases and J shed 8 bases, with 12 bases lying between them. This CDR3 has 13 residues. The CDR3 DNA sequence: TGCGCCAGCAGCCCCCAGTGGGGCGAGCCCCAGCATTTT. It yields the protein CASSPQWGEPQHF.

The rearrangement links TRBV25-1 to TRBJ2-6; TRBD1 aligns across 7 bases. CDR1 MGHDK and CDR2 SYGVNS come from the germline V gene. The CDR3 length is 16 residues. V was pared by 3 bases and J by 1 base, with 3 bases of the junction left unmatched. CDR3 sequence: CASSDRTGSGANVLTF. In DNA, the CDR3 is TGTGCCAGCAGTGATAGGACAGGTTCTGGGGCCAACGTCCTGACTTTC.

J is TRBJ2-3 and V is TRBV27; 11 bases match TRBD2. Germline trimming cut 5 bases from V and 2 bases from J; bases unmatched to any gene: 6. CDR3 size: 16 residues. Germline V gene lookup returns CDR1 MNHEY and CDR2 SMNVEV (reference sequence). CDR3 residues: CASSTGLAVNTDTQYF. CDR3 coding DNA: TGTGCCAGCAGTACGGGACTAGCGGTTAACACAGATACGCAGTATTTT.

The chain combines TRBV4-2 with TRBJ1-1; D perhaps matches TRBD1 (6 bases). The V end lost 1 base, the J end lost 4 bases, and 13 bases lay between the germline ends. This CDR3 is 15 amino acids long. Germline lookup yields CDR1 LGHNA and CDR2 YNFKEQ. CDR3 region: CASSQVGTQGTEAFF. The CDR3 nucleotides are TGTGCCAGCAGCCAAGTTGGCACACAGGGCACTGAAGCTTTCTTT.

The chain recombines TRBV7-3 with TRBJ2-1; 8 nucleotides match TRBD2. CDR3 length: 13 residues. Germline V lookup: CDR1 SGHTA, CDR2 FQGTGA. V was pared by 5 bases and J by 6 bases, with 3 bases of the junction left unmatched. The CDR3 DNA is TGTGCCAGCAGCCCGACTAGCGTCAATGAGCAGTTCTTC. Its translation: CASSPTSVNEQFF.

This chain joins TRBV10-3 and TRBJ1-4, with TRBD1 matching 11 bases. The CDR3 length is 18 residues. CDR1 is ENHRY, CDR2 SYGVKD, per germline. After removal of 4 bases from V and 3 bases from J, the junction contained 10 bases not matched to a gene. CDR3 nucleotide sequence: TGTGCCATCAGTGGAACCCGGGACAGGGGGATTTCTAATGAAAAACTGTTTTTT. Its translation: CAISGTRDRGISNEKLFF.